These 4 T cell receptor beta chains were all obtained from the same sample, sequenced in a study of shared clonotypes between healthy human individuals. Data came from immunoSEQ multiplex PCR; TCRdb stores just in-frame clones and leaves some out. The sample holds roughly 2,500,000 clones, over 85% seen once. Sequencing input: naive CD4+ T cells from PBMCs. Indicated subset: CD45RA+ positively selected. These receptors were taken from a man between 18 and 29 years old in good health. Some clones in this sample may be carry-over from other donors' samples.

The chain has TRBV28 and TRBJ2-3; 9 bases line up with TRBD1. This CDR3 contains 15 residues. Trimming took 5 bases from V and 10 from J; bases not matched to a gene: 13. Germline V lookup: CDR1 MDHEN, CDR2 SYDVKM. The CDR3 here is CASSPPGQGGSAQYF. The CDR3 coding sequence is TGTGCCAGCAGTCCCCCGGGACAGGGTGGGAGCGCGCAGTATTTT.

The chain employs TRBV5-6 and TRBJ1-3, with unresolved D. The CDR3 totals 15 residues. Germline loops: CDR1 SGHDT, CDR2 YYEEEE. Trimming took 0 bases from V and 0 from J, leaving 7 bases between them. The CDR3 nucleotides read TGTGCCAGCAGCTTGGCGCACCTCTCTGGAAACACCATATATTTT. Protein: CASSLAHLSGNTIYF.

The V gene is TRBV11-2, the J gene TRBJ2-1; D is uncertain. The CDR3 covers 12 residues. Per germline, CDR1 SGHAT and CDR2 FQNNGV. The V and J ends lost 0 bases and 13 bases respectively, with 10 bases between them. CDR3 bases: TGTGCCAGCAGCTTAGAGGCCAATCTACAGTTCTTC. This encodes CASSLEANLQFF.

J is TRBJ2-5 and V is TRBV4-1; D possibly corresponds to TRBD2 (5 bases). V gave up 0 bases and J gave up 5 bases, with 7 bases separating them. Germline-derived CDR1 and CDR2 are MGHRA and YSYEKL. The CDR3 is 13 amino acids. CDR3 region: CASSQEWRETQYF. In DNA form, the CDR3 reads TGCGCCAGCAGCCAAGAATGGAGGGAGACCCAGTACTTC.